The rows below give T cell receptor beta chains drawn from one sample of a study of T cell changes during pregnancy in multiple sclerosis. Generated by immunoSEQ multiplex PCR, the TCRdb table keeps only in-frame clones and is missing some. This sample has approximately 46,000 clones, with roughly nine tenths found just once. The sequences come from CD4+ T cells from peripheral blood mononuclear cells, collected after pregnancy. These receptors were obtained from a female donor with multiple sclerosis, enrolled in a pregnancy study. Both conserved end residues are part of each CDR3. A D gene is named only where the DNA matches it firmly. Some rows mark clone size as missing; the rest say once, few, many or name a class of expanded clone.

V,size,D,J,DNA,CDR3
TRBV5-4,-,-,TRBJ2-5,TGTGCCAGCAGCCCCCCGGTTGGAGAGACCCAGTACTTC,CASSPPVGETQYF
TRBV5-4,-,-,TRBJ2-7,TGTGCCAGCATGAGGGAGTTGGACCGCTACGAGCAGTACTTC,CASMRELDRYEQYF
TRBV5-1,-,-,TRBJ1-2,TGCGCCAGCAGCTTGGCCCGAACAGGAAGGGGCTACACCTTC,CASSLARTGRGYTF
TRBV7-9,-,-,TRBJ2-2,TGTGCCAGCAGTCTAGGCGGGACTGCCGGGGAGCTGTTTTTT,CASSLGGTAGELFF
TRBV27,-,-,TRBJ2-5,TGTGCCAGCAGGGGCGCGGGGCGGGAGACCCAGTACTTC,CASRGAGRETQYF
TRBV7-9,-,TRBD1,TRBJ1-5,TGTGCCAGCAGTCAGGGCGAGGGGGCAAATCAGCCCCAGCATTTT,CASSQGEGANQPQHF
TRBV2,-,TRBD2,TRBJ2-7,TGTGCCAGCAGTGAACAACTAGCGGGAGGCCACGAGCAGTACTTC,CASSEQLAGGHEQYF
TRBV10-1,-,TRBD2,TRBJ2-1,TGCGCCAGCAGTGAAGGGACTAAATACAATGAGCAGTTCTTC,CASSEGTKYNEQFF
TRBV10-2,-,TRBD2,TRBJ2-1,TGCGCCAGCAGTGATTTTCGGGCTAGCGGGAGGACAGTTAGCTCCTACAATGAGCAGTTCTTC,CASSDFRASGRTVSSYNEQFF
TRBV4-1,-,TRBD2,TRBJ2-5,TGCGCCAGCAGCCAAGATCTTATAGCGGGAGGGGCAACCCAGTACTTC,CASSQDLIAGGATQYF
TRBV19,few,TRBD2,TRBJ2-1,TGTGCCAGTAGCCCGAGACTAGCGGGAGGTATTGGGACCTACAATGAGCAGTTCTTC,CASSPRLAGGIGTYNEQFF
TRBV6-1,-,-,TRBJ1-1,TGTGCCAGCAAGTACAGGGCGAACACTGAAGCTTTCTTT,CASKYRANTEAFF
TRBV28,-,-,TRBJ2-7,TGTGCCAGCAGTTCCCTGACTTCGGGAAGACTAGACGAGCAGTACTTC,CASSSLTSGRLDEQYF
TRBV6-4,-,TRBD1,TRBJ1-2,TGTGCCAGCAGTGACCCGGACAGGGGACTACGAGGCTACACCTTC,CASSDPDRGLRGYTF
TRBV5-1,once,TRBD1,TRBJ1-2,TGCGCCAGCAGCTTGGTCGGTACGGGACAGGGGCATGGCTACACCTTC,CASSLVGTGQGHGYTF
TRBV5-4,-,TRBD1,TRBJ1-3,TGTGCCAGCAGCCTCCAGACAGGGCTCCGGGGGACCACCATATATTTT,CASSLQTGLRGTTIYF